This T cell receptor beta chain stems from a study of breast tumors, draining lymph nodes, adjacent tissues. Axillary draining lymph nodes of breast cancer patients supplied the node samples. TCRdb passed the multiplex PCR reads through MiXCR, listing each CDR3 protein once. The data contain approximately 100,000 distinct CDR3 sequences, over 20% of them singletons. Whole-study findings and limits: Luminal-like breast cancer showed significantly higher tumor–nontumor repertoire similarity than basal-like.

In regard to this clonotype: The antigen is unknown.

This receptor was obtained from a female donor with breast cancer. Some clones in this sample may be carry-over from other donors' samples. The sequencing sample was made of axillary lymph node tissue.

The CDR3: CASSQVIGVRSAAFF. The DNA for the CDR3 is TGCGCCAGCAGCCAAGTGATTGGCGTCCGGTCCGCCGCGTTTTTT. The chain links TRBV4-1 to TRBJ1-4; no definite D call. Trimming removed 1 base from V and 16 bases from J, with 22 bases in between. Germline CDR1 MGHRA, CDR2 YSYEKL. This CDR3 comprises 15 residues.